One sample yielded the 9 T cell receptor beta chains listed below, sequenced in a study of vaccination and CD4 T cells after COVID-19. CD4+ T cells that had been cultured provided DNA sequenced with the Oncomine TCR Beta short-read assay. Using its own MiXCR run on the PCR reads, TCRdb lists one record per CDR3 protein. The sample lists some 15,000 distinct CDR3 sequences; roughly 80% were seen once. These TCRs' antigens remain unknown. Treatment meaning: approximately 9-day PBMC culture with coronavirus spike peptide pools or control peptides (ViraFEST assay). The specimen was CD4+ T cells from blood, cultured in vitro, collected after SARS-CoV-2 vaccination. All receptors come from a human donor who received a COVID-19 vaccine.

The V call is TRBV20-1, the J call TRBJ2-7; 14 bases fit TRBD2. Germline V gene sequence: CDR1 DFQATT, CDR2 SNEGSKA (reference sequence). J lost 5 bases, V lost 0 bases, and 9 bases had no gene match. The length of the CDR3 is 17 residues. The CDR3 DNA is TGCAGTGCTAGAGATGTGACTAGCGGGGGGGCGCACCACGAGCAGTACTTC. This encodes CSARDVTSGGAHHEQYF.

V is TRBV6-1 and J is TRBJ2-1, with TRBD2 matching 7 bases. CDR1 and CDR2 from the germline V gene are MNHNS and SASEGT. V shed 6 bases and J 4 bases; nucleotides not matched to a gene: 12. The CDR3 is 16 residues long. CDR3 residues: CASSGAASGAYNEQFF. Written as DNA, the CDR3 is TGTGCCAGCAGCGGGGCTGCAAGCGGGGCGTACAATGAGCAGTTCTTC.

The chain links TRBV7-8 to TRBJ2-7; 10 bases are shared with TRBD2. This CDR3 spans 16 amino acids. The germline CDR1 and CDR2 sequences are SGHVS and FQNEAQ. After removal of 1 base from V and 5 bases from J, the junction contained 8 bases not matched to a gene. CDR3: CASSLVGSGGFDEQYF. The CDR3 nucleotides are TGTGCCAGCAGCTTAGTTGGTAGCGGGGGGTTCGACGAGCAGTACTTC.

The chain employs TRBV2 and TRBJ1-5, with 8 bases fitting TRBD1. V shed 6 bases, J shed 1 base, and the junction held 5 bases outside the gene matches. The germline V gene encodes CDR1 SNHLY and CDR2 FYNNEI. The CDR3 extends over 15 amino acids. The CDR3 here is CASRAQGASNQPQHF. DNA for the CDR3: TGTGCCAGCAGGGCCCAGGGGGCAAGCAATCAGCCCCAGCATTTT.

The chain is built from TRBV10-3 and TRBJ1-1; 7 bases are shared with TRBD1. The J segment lost 1 base and the V segment lost 7 bases, leaving 6 bases of the junction unmatched. The germline V gene has CDR1 ENHRY and CDR2 SYGVKD. CDR3 size: 14 residues. This chain's CDR3 is CAIKKGQQNTEAFF. The CDR3 nucleotides are TGTGCCATCAAAAAGGGACAGCAGAACACTGAAGCTTTCTTT.

The V gene is TRBV7-2, the J gene TRBJ2-5; D is possibly TRBD1 (6 bases). CDR1 is SGHTA, CDR2 FQGNSA, per germline. This CDR3 is 14 amino acids long. The V and J ends lost 7 bases and 3 bases respectively, with 15 bases between them. CDR3 sequence reads: CASTKRTVEETQYF. The CDR3 region has the DNA TGTGCCAGCACCAAACGGACAGTAGAAGAGACCCAGTACTTC.

CDR3 nucleotide sequence: TGCAGTGCTAGAGCGGAACTATATAGCAATCAGCCCCAGCATTTT. Residues: CSARAELYSNQPQHF. V gene TRBV20-1 combines with J gene TRBJ1-5; no firm D call. There are 15 residues in the CDR3. V shed 1 base and J shed 0 bases, with 10 bases lying between them. Germline CDR1 is DFQATT and CDR2 is SNEGSKA (reference sequence).

The table lists this clonotype with a few counts. J is TRBJ1-2 and V is TRBV30; 7 positions match TRBD1. The J segment lost 7 bases and the V segment lost 2 bases, leaving 10 bases of the junction unmatched. Germline CDR1 is GTSNPN and CDR2 is SVGIG (reference sequence). The length of the CDR3 is 14 residues. Here the CDR3 reads CAWSPPYRGFGYTF. CDR3 in DNA: TGTGCCTGGAGTCCTCCTTACAGGGGTTTTGGCTACACCTTC. Looking up the rest from reference TRBV30 and TRBJ1-2 gives the full variable domain: SQTIHQWPATLVQPVGSPLSLECTVEGTSNPNLYWYRQAAGRGLQLLFYSVGIGQISSEVPQNLSASRPQDRQFILSSKKLLLSDSGFYLCAWSPPYRGFGYTFGSGTRLTVV.

The chain is built from TRBV15 and TRBJ2-5, with 14 bases lining up with TRBD2. Germline V gene data show CDR1 as LNHNV and CDR2 as YYDKDF (reference sequence). CDR3 length: 16 residues. The J segment lost 5 bases and the V segment lost 3 bases, leaving 5 bases of the junction unmatched. The CDR3 DNA sequence: TGTGCCACCAGCAGTTTGACTAGCGGGGGGGCGGAGACCCAGTACTTC. Translation gives CATSSLTSGGAETQYF.